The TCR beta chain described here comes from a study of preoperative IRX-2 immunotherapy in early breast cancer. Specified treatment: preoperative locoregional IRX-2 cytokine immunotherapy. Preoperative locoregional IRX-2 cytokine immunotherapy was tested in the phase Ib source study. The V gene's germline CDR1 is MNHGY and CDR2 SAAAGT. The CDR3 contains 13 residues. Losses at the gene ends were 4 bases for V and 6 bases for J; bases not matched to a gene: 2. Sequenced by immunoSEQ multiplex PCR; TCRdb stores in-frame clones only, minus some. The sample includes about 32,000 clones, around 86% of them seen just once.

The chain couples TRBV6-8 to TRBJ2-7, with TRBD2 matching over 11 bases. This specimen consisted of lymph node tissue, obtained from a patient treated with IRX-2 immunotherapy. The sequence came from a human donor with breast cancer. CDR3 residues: CASSLAGGSEQYF. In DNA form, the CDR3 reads TGTGCCAGCAGTTTAGCGGGAGGGTCCGAGCAGTACTTC.